What follows is one TCR beta chain and its context. What it recognizes is unknown. Alongside a J-beta primer mix, a sample-barcoded 5' primer served in a second PCR lasting roughly 7 to 11 cycles. One entry per CDR3 protein, called by TCRdb with MiXCR from the 5' RACE reads. The sample shows around 690,000 distinct CDR3 sequences, 58% of them seen only once. Germline V gene lookup returns CDR1 DFQATT and CDR2 SNEGSKA (reference sequence). This CDR3 region has 12 residues. The sample originates from a study of blood T cells in healthy people across ages. Study-level findings and limits: CMV status of donors was not determined, possibly confounding expanded clonotype changes. The percentage of naive T cells correlated strongly with TCR beta diversity. Conclusively comparing naive with antigen-experienced cells was impossible with unsorted PBMCs.

The specimen was blood. V is TRBV20-1 and J is TRBJ1-1; D might be TRBD1 (6 bases). The clonotype originates from a man aged 55 to 70 in good health. In DNA, the CDR3 is TGCAGCAATCAGGGGAGAAGAGCTGAAGCTTTCTTT. As protein: CSNQGRRAEAFF.